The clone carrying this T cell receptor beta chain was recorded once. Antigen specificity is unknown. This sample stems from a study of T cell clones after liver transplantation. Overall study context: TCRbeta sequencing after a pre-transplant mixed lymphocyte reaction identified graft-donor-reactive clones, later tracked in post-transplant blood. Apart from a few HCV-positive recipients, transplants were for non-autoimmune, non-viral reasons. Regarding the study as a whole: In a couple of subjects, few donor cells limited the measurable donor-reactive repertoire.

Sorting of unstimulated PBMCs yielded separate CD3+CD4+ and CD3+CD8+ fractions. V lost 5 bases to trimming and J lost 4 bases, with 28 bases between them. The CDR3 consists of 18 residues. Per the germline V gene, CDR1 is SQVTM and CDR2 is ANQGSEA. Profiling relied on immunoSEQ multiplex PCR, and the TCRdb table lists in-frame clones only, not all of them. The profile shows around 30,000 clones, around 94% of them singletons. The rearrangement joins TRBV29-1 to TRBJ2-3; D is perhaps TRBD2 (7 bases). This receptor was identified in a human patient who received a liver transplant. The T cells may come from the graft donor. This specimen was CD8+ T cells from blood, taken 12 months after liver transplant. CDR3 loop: CSVIGGVAQEAIADTQYF. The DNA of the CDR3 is TGCAGCGTTATAGGGGGGGTCGCTCAGGAGGCGATCGCAGATACGCAGTATTTT.